Below are 19 T cell receptor beta chains sequenced from a single sample in a study of shared clonotypes between healthy human individuals. In the naive CD8 group, cells lacked CD45RO and were positively selected for CCR7, so terminally differentiated effector memory CD45RA+ cells were left out. Using immunoSEQ multiplex PCR, the repertoire was profiled, and TCRdb retains in-frame clones only, with some absent. Of approximately 650,000 clones listed, nearly 97% were seen once; the top ten hold about 0.11%. Sequenced sample: naive CD8+ T cells sorted from blood. All receptors come from a woman in her 30s in good health.

The chain is built from TRBV27 and TRBJ1-1; perhaps TRBD1 as D (6 bases). The CDR3 extends over 14 amino acids. CDR1 is MNHEY, CDR2 SMNVEV, per germline (reference sequence). The V and J ends lost 4 bases and 2 bases respectively, with 11 bases between them. Here the CDR3 reads CASSWGAGNTEAFF. The CDR3 coding sequence is TGTGCCAGCAGTTGGGGGGCGGGTAACACTGAAGCTTTCTTT.

The chain couples TRBV11-2 to TRBJ2-5; no clear D gene. Judging by the DNA end, TRBJ2-7 fits better; the J call may be wrong. Germline CDR1 reads SGHAT; CDR2 reads FQNNGV. The CDR3 is 13 residues long. CDR3 sequence: CASSLSRTYEQYF. The CDR3 DNA reads TGTGCCAGCAGCTTAAGCAGGACCTACGAGCAGTACTTC.

CDR3 loop: CASSPGSEAFF. The CDR3 coding sequence is TGTGCCAGCAGCCCCGGATCTGAAGCTTTCTTT. This chain joins TRBV28 and TRBJ1-1; D gene ambiguous. Germline lookup yields CDR1 MDHEN and CDR2 SYDVKM. The V gene lost 6 bases and the J gene lost 6 bases, with 8 bases spanning the gap. The CDR3 covers 11 residues. The whole variable domain, filled in from reference TRBV28 and TRBJ1-1, reads DVKVTQSSRYLVKRTGEKVFLECVQDMDHENMFWYRQDPGLGLRLIYFSYDVKMKEKGDIPEGYSVSREKKERFSLILESASTNQTSMYLCASSPGSEAFFGQGTRLTVV.

The chain is built from TRBV5-8 and TRBJ1-1; a possible D gene is TRBD1 (6 bases). Germline CDR1 and CDR2: SGHTS and YDEGEE. Between the trimmed V and J ends, which lost 8 bases and 1 base, there was a span of 12 bases. There are 13 residues in the CDR3. CDR3 sequence: CARTDSPNTEAFF. Written as DNA, the CDR3 is TGTGCCAGGACGGACAGCCCGAACACTGAAGCTTTCTTT.

The J gene is TRBJ2-1, the V gene TRBV6-5; no reliable D call. Germline V gene data show CDR1 as MNHEY and CDR2 as SVGAGI. Trimming removed 5 bases from V and 7 bases from J, with 12 bases in between. The CDR3 is 13 residues long. This CDR3 reads CASSLEQWNEQFF. The CDR3 bases are TGTGCCAGCAGTCTGGAGCAATGGAATGAGCAGTTCTTC.

The rearrangement uses TRBV4-1 and TRBJ1-5; 7 bases line up with TRBD1. Germline trimming cut 2 bases from V and 1 base from J; bases unmatched to any gene: 5. Germline loops: CDR1 MGHRA, CDR2 YSYEKL. This CDR3 comprises 16 residues. The CDR3: CASSQTGALSNQPQHF. In DNA, the CDR3 is TGCGCCAGCAGCCAAACAGGGGCCCTGAGCAATCAGCCCCAGCATTTT.

The chain joins TRBV7-8 to TRBJ2-2; 9 bases align to TRBD1. With 2 bases clipped from V and 1 base from J, the junction kept 17 bases outside the gene matches. CDR1 and CDR2 from the germline V gene are SGHVS and FQNEAQ. The CDR3 has 21 amino acids. The CDR3: CASSLYWRAGQGLRNTGELFF. CDR3 sequence (DNA): TGTGCCAGCAGCTTATATTGGCGGGCCGGACAGGGGCTTAGGAACACCGGGGAGCTGTTTTTT.

The chain uses TRBV7-6 and TRBJ2-7, with 12 bases aligning to TRBD2. The CDR3 has 14 residues. With V trimmed by 5 bases and J by 5 bases, 4 bases remained unmatched. Germline CDR1 SGHVS, CDR2 FNYEAQ. Here the CDR3 DNA reads TGTGCCAGCAGCCAACTAGCGGGAGGCCACGAGCAGTACTTC. Its protein product is CASSQLAGGHEQYF.

This rearrangement joins TRBV11-2 to TRBJ2-7; weak D call: TRBD2 (6 bases). Germline V gene data show CDR1 as SGHAT and CDR2 as FQNNGV. This CDR3 spans 15 amino acids. Between the trimmed V and J ends, which lost 5 bases and 0 bases, there was a span of 14 bases. CDR3 DNA: TGTGCCAGCAGCGTAAGTCCCGGGAGCTCCTACGAGCAGTACTTC. Its protein is CASSVSPGSSYEQYF.

About this clone: The sample holds other DNA sequences that translate to the same CDR3. The chain carries TRBV7-9 and TRBJ2-2; D is undetermined. The CDR3 has 14 amino acids. Trimming left V 5 bases short and J 0 bases short, with 7 bases between. Per germline, CDR1 SEHNR and CDR2 FQNEAQ (reference sequence). CDR3 in DNA: TGTGCCAGCAGCCCAGACACGAACACCGGGGAGCTGTTTTTT. It codes for CASSPDTNTGELFF.

The chain recombines TRBV7-3 with TRBJ2-1; TRBD2 matches 10 bases. Germline assignment: CDR1 SGHTA and CDR2 FQGTGA. The V segment lost 1 base and the J segment 3 bases; nucleotides outside the gene matches: 12. This CDR3 spans 19 amino acids. CDR3 loop: CASSLIAPTLAGVYNEQFF. The CDR3 DNA reads TGTGCCAGCAGCTTAATCGCCCCAACCCTAGCGGGAGTCTACAATGAGCAGTTCTTC. Full variable domain (rest looked up from reference TRBV7-3 and TRBJ2-1): GAGVSQTPSNKVTEKGKYVELRCDPISGHTALYWYRQSLGQGPEFLIYFQGTGAADDSGLPNDRFFAVRPEGSVSTLKIQRTERGDSAVYLCASSLIAPTLAGVYNEQFFGPGTRLTVL.

A few counts support this clone. The chain has TRBV27 and TRBJ2-1; perhaps TRBD2 as D (6 bases). Germline assignment: CDR1 MNHEY and CDR2 SMNVEV (reference sequence). The CDR3 spans 15 residues. Trimming left V 6 bases short and J 9 bases short, with 21 bases between. For the CDR3, the DNA is TGTGCCAGCAGGGCTTACGGGGGTTATAGGGGTGAGCAGTTCTTC. Encoded protein: CASRAYGGYRGEQFF.

This clone was recorded once. The chain has TRBV15 and TRBJ1-1; the D gene is possibly TRBD1 (5 bases). CDR3 length equals 14 residues. Germline V gene data show CDR1 as LNHNV and CDR2 as YYDKDF (reference sequence). V was clipped by 5 bases and J by 4 bases, with 14 bases between them. As DNA, the CDR3 is TGTGCCACCAGCGGGAGTGGGGGAGGCACTGAAGCTTTCTTT. This sequence encodes CATSGSGGGTEAFF.

The chain is built from TRBV10-3 and TRBJ1-2; no clear D. The CDR3 has 10 amino acids. Germline CDR1 and CDR2: ENHRY and SYGVKD. V lost 2 bases to trimming and J lost 6 bases, with 1 base between them. The CDR3 DNA follows: TGTGCCATCAGTGAGCATGGCTACACCTTC. Translating gives CAISEHGYTF.

The chain combines TRBV5-5 with TRBJ2-7, with D possibly matching TRBD1 (6 bases). With 4 bases removed from V and 5 bases from J, the gap between germline ends came to 10 bases. Per germline, CDR1 SGHKS and CDR2 YYEKEE (reference sequence). The CDR3 length is 12 residues. The CDR3 region is CASSQQGNEQYF. CDR3 DNA: TGTGCCAGCAGCCAACAGGGAAACGAGCAGTACTTC.

This clone has a handful of counts. The J gene is TRBJ2-1, the V gene TRBV28, with D uncertain. The CDR3 covers 14 residues. The V end was cut by 3 bases, the J end by 4 bases, with 10 bases between. The germline V gene has CDR1 MDHEN and CDR2 SYDVKM. This CDR3 is CASSFLLVYNEQFF. As DNA, the CDR3 is TGTGCCAGCAGTTTTCTGCTAGTTTACAATGAGCAGTTCTTC. Looking up the rest from reference TRBV28 and TRBJ2-1 gives the full variable domain: DVKVTQSSRYLVKRTGEKVFLECVQDMDHENMFWYRQDPGLGLRLIYFSYDVKMKEKGDIPEGYSVSREKKERFSLILESASTNQTSMYLCASSFLLVYNEQFFGPGTRLTVL.

The chain joins TRBV7-6 to TRBJ1-1; D is uncertain. The V end lost 10 bases, the J end lost 10 bases, and 13 bases lay between the germline ends. The CDR3 covers 10 residues. Germline CDR1 SGHVS, CDR2 FNYEAQ. The CDR3: CAITAAGAFF. The CDR3 DNA sequence: TGTGCCATTACGGCGGCTGGAGCTTTCTTT.

The genes are TRBV7-4 and TRBJ2-7; TRBD1 matches 8 bases. The germline V gene has CDR1 SGHVT and CDR2 SQSDAQ. The CDR3 has 16 residues. Trimming removed 4 bases from V and 4 bases from J; junction bases left unmatched: 12. The CDR3 DNA reads as TGTGCCAGCAGCTCCATAGGACAGGGTGGGGGGTACGAGCAGTACTTC. It encodes CASSSIGQGGGYEQYF.

V and J are TRBV7-8 and TRBJ2-3, with a tentative D call TRBD2 (6 bases). The CDR3 sequence is 15 residues long. Germline CDR1 and CDR2: SGHVS and FQNEAQ. Trimming took off 6 bases at V and 4 bases at J, with 17 bases between the two ends. CDR3 residues: CASSRSGVGADTQYF. CDR3 in DNA: TGTGCCAGCAGTAGATCGGGAGTAGGCGCAGATACGCAGTATTTT.